This TCR beta chain originates from a study of PD-L1 blockade in urothelial cancer. Whole-study context: Bladder-origin urothelial cancer in males covered about 85% of the 29 patients. Prior chemotherapy in patients spanned 0 to 3 regimens. At 3 weeks after treatment start (second dose) and again at 6 weeks, blood was analyzed.

Measured with immunoSEQ multiplex PCR; TCRdb has only the in-frame clones, and not every one. The table shows approximately 72,000 clones, with around 86% occurring only once. Regarding time point: pretreatment peripheral blood. This clone was counted a few times. Trimming pared 5 bases from V and 2 bases from J, leaving 14 bases between. The CDR3 contains 15 residues. Germline CDR1 and CDR2: MGHDK and SYGVNS. J is TRBJ2-3 and V is TRBV25-1; perhaps TRBD1 as D (6 bases). This TCR was recovered from a man aged 55 to 70 with urothelial cancer. Here the sequenced sample was PBMCs, taken around atezolizumab (anti-PD-L1) treatment. CDR3 coding DNA: TGTGCCAGCAGTCACGACCAGGGGTACACAGATACGCAGTATTTT. Its protein is CASSHDQGYTDTQYF.